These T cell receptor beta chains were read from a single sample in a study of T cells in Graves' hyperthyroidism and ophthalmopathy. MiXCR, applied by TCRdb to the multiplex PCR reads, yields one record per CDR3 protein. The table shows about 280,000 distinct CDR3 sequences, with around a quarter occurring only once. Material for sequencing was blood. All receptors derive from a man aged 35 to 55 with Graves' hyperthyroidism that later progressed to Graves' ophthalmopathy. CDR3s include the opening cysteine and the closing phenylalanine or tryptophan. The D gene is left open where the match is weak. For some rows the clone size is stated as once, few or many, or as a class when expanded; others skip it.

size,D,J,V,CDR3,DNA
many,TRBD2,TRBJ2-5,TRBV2,CASSESNPGGQETQYF,TGTGCCAGCAGTGAATCAAATCCGGGAGGCCAAGAGACCCAGTACTTC
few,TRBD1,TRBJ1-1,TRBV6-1,CATKGRGLGTEAFF,TGTGCCACCAAGGGCAGGGGGCTTGGCACTGAAGCTTTCTTT
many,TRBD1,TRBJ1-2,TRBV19,CASMRQGANYGYTF,TGTGCCAGCATGCGACAGGGCGCTAACTATGGCTACACCTTC
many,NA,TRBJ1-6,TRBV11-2,CASSLAPGWNSPLHF,TGTGCCAGCAGCTTAGCACCAGGGTGGAATTCACCCCTCCACTTT
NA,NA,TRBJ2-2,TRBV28,CASSLVVATITGELFF,TGTGCCAGCAGTTTAGTGGTGGCGACAATCACCGGGGAGCTGTTTTTT
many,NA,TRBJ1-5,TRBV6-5,CASSYSRSLNNQPQHF,TGTGCCAGCAGTTACAGTCGGTCCTTAAACAATCAGCCCCAGCATTTT
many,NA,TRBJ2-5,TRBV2,CASLHPILGQETQYF,TGTGCCAGCCTCCATCCGATCCTAGGACAAGAGACCCAGTACTTC
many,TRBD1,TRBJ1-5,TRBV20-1,CSASPSGGGNQPQHF,TGCAGTGCTAGTCCGTCAGGGGGCGGGAATCAGCCCCAGCATTTT
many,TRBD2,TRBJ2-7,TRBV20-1,CSAGGTSGRVAYEQYF,TGCAGTGCTGGAGGGACTAGCGGGAGAGTCGCCTACGAGCAGTACTTC
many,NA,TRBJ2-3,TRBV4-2,CASSQDRTPQYF,TGTGCCAGCAGCCAAGATCGAACTCCGCAGTATTTT